This TCR beta chain was identified during a study of T cell clonotyping in hematopoietic cell transplantation. Study results and limitations: Higher Inverse Simpson Index values in graft donor and pretransplant recipient predicted broader posttransplant TCR diversity.

Note on this clone: The antigen is not known.

Profiling relied on immunoSEQ multiplex PCR, and the TCRdb table lists in-frame clones only, not all of them. The table has tens of thousands of clones, more than 60% seen once. Time point noted: recipient sample about 28 days before transplant, after cytoreduction. Germline assignment: CDR1 SGHDT and CDR2 YYEEEE. This CDR3 spans 12 amino acids. Trimming removed 4 bases from V and 7 bases from J, with 11 bases in between. The material sequenced was peripheral blood mononuclear cells, taken before stem cell transplant. V gene TRBV5-6 combines with J gene TRBJ1-2; D gene ambiguous. The source is a woman aged 25-40 years with chronic myeloid leukemia. Some clones in this sample may be carry-over from other donors' samples. The CDR3 nucleotides read TGTGCCAGCAGCACAACTCCGCGTGGCTACACCTTC. Translation gives CASSTTPRGYTF. The whole variable domain, remainder taken from reference TRBV5-6 and TRBJ1-2, is DAGVTQSPTHLIKTRGQQVTLRCSPKSGHDTVSWYQQALGQGPQFIFQYYEEEERQRGNFPDRFSGHQFPNYSSELNVNALLLGDSALYLCASSTTPRGYTFGSGTRLTVV.